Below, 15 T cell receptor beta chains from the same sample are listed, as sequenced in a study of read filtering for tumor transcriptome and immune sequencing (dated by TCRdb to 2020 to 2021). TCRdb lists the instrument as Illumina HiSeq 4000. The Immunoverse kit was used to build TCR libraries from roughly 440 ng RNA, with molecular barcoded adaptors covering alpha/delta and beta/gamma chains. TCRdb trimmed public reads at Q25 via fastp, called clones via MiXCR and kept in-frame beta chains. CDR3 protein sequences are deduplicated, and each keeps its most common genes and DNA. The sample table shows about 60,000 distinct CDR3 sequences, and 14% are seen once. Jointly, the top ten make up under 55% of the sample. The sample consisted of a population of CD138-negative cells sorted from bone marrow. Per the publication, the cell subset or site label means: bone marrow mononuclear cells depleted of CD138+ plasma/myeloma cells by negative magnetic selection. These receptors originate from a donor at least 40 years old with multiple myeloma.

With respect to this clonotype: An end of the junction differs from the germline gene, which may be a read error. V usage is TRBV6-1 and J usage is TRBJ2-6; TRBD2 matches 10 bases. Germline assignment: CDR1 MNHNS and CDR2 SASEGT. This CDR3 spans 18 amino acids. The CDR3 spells CASSEVAGGLSGANVLAF. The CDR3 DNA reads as TGTGCCAGCAGTGAAGTAGCGGGAGGACTCTCTGGGGCCAACGTTCTGGCTTTC.

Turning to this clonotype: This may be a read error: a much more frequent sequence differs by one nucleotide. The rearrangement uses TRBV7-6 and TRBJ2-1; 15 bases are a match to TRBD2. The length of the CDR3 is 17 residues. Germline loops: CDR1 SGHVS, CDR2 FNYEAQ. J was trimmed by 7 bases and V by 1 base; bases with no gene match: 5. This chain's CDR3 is CASSLVGTSGRLNEQFF. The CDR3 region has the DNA TGTGCCAGCAGCTTAGTCGGGACTAGCGGGAGGTTAAATGAGCAGTTCTTC.

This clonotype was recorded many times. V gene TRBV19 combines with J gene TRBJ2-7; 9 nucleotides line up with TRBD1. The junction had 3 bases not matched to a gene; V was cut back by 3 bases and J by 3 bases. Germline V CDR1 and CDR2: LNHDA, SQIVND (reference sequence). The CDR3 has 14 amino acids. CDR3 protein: CASSIGTGNYEQYF. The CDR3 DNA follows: TGTGCCAGTAGTATCGGGACAGGGAACTACGAGCAGTACTTC.

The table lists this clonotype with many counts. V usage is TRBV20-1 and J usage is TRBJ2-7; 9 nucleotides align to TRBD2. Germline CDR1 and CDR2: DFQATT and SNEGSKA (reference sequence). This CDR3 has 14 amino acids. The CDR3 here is CSLSGSAGAHEQYF. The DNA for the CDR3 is TGCAGCCTTAGCGGGAGTGCTGGGGCCCACGAGCAGTACTTC.

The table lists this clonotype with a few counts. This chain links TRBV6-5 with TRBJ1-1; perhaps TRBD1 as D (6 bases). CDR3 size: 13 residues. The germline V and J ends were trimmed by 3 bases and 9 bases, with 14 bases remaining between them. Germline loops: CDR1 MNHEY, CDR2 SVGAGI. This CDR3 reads CASSYARGVQAFF. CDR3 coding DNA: TGTGCCAGCAGTTATGCCAGGGGTGTTCAAGCTTTCTTT.

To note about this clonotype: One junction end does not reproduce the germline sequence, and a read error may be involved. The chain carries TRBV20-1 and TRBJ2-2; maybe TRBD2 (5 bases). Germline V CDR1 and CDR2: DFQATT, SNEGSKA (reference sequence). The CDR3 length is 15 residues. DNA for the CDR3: TGCAGTGCGAAAGGAGTCGGCGGCGACACCGGGGAGCTGGTCTTT. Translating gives CSAKGVGGDTGELVF.

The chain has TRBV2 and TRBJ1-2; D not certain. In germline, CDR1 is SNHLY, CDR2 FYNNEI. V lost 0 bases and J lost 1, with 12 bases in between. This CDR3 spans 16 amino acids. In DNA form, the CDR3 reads TGTGCCAGCAGTGAAGCGCTTGGCCCCTATAACTATGGCTACACCTTC. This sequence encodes CASSEALGPYNYGYTF.

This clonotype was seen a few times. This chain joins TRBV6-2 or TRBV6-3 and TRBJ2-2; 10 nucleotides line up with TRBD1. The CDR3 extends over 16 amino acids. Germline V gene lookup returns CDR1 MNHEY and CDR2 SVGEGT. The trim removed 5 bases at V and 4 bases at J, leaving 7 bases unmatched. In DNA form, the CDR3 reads TGTGCCAGCAGTCCCGGACAGGGGGATTCCACCGGGGAGCTGTTTTTT. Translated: CASSPGQGDSTGELFF.

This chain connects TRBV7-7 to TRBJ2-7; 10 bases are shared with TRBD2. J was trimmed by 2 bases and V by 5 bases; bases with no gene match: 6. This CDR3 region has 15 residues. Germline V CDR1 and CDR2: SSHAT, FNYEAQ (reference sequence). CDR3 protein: CASSTTSGMTYEQYF. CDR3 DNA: TGTGCCAGCAGCACTACTAGCGGGATGACCTACGAGCAGTACTTC.

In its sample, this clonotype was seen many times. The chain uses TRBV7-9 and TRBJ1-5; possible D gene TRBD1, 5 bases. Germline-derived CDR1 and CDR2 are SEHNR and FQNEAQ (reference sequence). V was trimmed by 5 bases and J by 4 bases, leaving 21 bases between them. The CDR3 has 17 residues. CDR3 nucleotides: TGTGCCAGCAGCCAGACGACCGGACGGGGACCGAATCAGCCCCAGCATTTT. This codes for CASSQTTGRGPNQPQHF.

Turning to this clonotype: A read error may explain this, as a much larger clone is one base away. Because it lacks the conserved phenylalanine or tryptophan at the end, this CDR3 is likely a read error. CDR3 protein: CASSPRVTGELFS. CDR3 coding DNA: TGTGCCAGCAGCCCCAGGGTCACCGGGGAGCTGTTTTCT. The chain links TRBV27 to TRBJ2-2; tentatively, D is TRBD1 (5 bases). The CDR3 loop spans 13 amino acids. With 6 bases removed from V and 4 bases from J, the gap between germline ends came to 9 bases. Germline CDR1 is MNHEY and CDR2 is SMNVEV (reference sequence).

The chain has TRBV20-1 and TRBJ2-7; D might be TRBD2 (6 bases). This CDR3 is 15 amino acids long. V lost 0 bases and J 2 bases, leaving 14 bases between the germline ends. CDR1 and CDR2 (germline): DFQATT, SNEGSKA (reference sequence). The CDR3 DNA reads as TGCAGTGCTAGAGATAGGGCGGGGCCCCCCTACGAGCAGTACTTC. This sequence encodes CSARDRAGPPYEQYF.

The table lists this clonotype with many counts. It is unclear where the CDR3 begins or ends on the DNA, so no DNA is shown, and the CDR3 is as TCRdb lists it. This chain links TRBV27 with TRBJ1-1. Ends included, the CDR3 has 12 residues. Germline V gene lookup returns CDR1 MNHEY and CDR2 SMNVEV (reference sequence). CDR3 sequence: CASSSSNTEAFF.

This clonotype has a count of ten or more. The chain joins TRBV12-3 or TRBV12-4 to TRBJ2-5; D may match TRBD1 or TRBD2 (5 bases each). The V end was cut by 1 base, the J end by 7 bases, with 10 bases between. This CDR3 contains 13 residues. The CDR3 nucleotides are TGTGCCAGCAGTTTAGGCAGGGCGGGGACCCAGTACTTC. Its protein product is CASSLGRAGTQYF.

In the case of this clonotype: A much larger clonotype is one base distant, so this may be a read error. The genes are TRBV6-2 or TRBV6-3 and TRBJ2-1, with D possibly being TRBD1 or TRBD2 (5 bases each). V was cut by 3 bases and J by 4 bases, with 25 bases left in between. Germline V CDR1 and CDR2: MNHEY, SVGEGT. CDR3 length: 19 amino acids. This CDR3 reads CASSYPQVSDRGVYNEQFF. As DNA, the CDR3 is TGTGCCAGCAGTTATCCCCAAGTTTCAGATAGAGGGGTTTACAATGAGCAGTTCTTC.